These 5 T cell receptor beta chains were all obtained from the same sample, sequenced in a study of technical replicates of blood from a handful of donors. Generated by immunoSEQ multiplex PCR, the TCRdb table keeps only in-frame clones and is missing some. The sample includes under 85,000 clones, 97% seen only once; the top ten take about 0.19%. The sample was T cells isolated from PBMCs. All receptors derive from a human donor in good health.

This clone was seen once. The DNA for the CDR3 is TGTGCCAGTACTTCCTCCGCGGCAGCCGTCTATGGCTACACCTTC. It codes for CASTSSAAAVYGYTF. The chain has TRBV19 and TRBJ1-2, with D unclear. The V end was cut by 7 bases, the J end by 4 bases, with 19 bases between. The CDR3 runs to 15 residues. Per the germline V gene, CDR1 is LNHDA and CDR2 is SQIVND (reference sequence). Full variable domain (remainder filled in from reference TRBV19 and TRBJ1-2): DGGITQSPKYLFRKEGQNVTLSCEQNLNHDAMYWYRQDPGQGLRLIYYSQIVNDFQKGDIAEGYSVSREKKESFPLTVTSAQKNPTAFYLCASTSSAAAVYGYTFGSGTRLTVV.

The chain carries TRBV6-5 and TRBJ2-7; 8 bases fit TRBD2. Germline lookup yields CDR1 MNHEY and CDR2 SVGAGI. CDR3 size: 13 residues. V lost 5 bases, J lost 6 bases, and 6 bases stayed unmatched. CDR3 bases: TGTGCCAGCAGTATGTCAAGCGGGAGCGAGCAGTACTTC. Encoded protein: CASSMSSGSEQYF.

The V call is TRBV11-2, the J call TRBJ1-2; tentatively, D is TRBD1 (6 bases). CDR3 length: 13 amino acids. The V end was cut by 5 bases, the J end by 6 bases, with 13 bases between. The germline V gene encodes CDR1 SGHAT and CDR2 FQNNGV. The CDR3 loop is CASSTGQLDGYTF. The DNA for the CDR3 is TGTGCCAGCAGCACAGGACAGCTAGATGGCTACACCTTC. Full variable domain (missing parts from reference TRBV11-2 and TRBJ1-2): EAGVAQSPRYKIIEKRQSVAFWCNPISGHATLYWYQQILGQGPKLLIQFQNNGVVDDSQLPKDRFSAERLKGVDSTLKIQPAKLEDSAVYLCASSTGQLDGYTFGSGTRLTVV.

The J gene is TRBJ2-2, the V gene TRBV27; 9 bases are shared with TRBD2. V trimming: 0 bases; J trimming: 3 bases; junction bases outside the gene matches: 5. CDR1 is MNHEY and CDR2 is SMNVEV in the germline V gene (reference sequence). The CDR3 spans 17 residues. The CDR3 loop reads CASSLSMGTSYTGELFF. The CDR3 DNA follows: TGTGCCAGCAGTTTATCGATGGGGACTAGCTACACCGGGGAGCTGTTTTTT.

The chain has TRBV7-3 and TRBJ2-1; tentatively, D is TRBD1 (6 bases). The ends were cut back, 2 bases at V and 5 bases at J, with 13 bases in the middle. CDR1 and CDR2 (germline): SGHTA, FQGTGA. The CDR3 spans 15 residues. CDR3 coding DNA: TGTGCCAGCAGCTTAGACCGCGCAGGGGACAATGAGCAGTTCTTC. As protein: CASSLDRAGDNEQFF.